Below are 5 T cell receptor beta chains sequenced from a single sample in a study of cytotoxic CD8 clonotypes in ibrutinib-treated CLL. Only in-frame clones appear in the TCRdb table, and some are missing; sequencing was by immunoSEQ multiplex PCR. This table holds 190,000 or so clones, around three quarters found once. The source was PBMCs, collected after 24 months of ibrutinib treatment. The receptors were gathered from a human donor with chronic lymphocytic leukemia.

This chain links TRBV19 with TRBJ2-1, with no clear D. Trimming pared 8 bases from V and 1 base from J, leaving 12 bases between. The CDR3 is 14 amino acids. Germline CDR1 is LNHDA and CDR2 is SQIVND (reference sequence). The CDR3: CASGKGGSYNEQFF. The CDR3 DNA sequence: TGTGCCAGTGGCAAGGGCGGATCCTACAATGAGCAGTTCTTC.

The chain links TRBV25-1 to TRBJ2-7, with 7 bases that match TRBD1. The junction had 12 bases not matched to a gene; V was cut back by 4 bases and J by 3 bases. From germline, CDR1 is MGHDK and CDR2 SYGVNS. This CDR3 comprises 16 residues. As DNA, the CDR3 is TGTGCCAGCAGTGCGCCCGGGACAGCCGCCTTCTACGAGCAGTACTTC. This codes for CASSAPGTAAFYEQYF.

This chain connects TRBV7-3 to TRBJ2-3, with D perhaps assigned TRBD1 or TRBD2 (5 bases each). The CDR3 totals 15 residues. The V end was cut by 5 bases, the J end by 0 bases, with 12 bases between. Germline V CDR1 and CDR2: SGHTA, FQGTGA. The CDR3 is CASSPGTGSTDTQYF. The CDR3 nucleotides are TGTGCCAGCAGCCCCGGGACGGGGAGCACAGATACGCAGTATTTT.

The V call is TRBV7-2, the J call TRBJ2-7; a weak D match, TRBD2 (6 bases). Per the germline V gene, CDR1 is SGHTA and CDR2 is FQGNSA. The CDR3 contains 15 residues. V lost 5 bases to trimming and J lost 1 base, with 15 bases between them. The CDR3 region is CASSHRSGRSYEQYF. The CDR3 DNA reads as TGTGCCAGCAGCCACAGATCCGGGAGATCCTACGAGCAGTACTTC.

This clone was detected only once. The chain couples TRBV30 to TRBJ2-2; TRBD1 is a possible D gene (5 bases). The germline CDR1 and CDR2 sequences are GTSNPN and SVGIG (reference sequence). Trimming cost V 7 bases and J 4 bases, with 13 bases left between them. This CDR3 spans 13 amino acids. As DNA, the CDR3 is TGTGCCTTGACGAAACAGGCCACCGGGGAGCTGTTTTTT. Residues: CALTKQATGELFF.